The clone carrying this T cell receptor beta chain was recorded a few times. The sample comes from a study of OX40 agonist ivuxolimab in advanced cancers. Looking at the study overall: Patients were dosed with the agonistic anti-OX40 (CD134) antibody ivuxolimab. Checkpoint inhibitors had been given previously to 40% of patients.

Germline CDR1 is MDHEN and CDR2 is SYDVKM. This CDR3 is 15 amino acids long. V gave up 3 bases and J gave up 1 base, with 12 bases separating them. Clones were sequenced by immunoSEQ multiplex PCR, and TCRdb holds only the in-frame ones, with some missing. The data show fewer than 100,000 clones, about 86% seen once. The sampling schedule covered blood at baseline, cycle 4 day 1, and cycle 7 day 1. The specimen was CD4+ or CD8+ T cells sorted from blood, collected in a trial of the OX40 agonist ivuxolimab. This TCR came from an adult with an advanced solid tumor such as melanoma, head and neck, liver or kidney cancer. V is TRBV28 and J is TRBJ1-2; D unclear. The chain's CDR3 is CASSLRRAYNYGYTF. CDR3 nucleotide sequence: TGTGCCAGCAGTTTGCGGAGGGCATATAACTATGGCTACACCTTC.